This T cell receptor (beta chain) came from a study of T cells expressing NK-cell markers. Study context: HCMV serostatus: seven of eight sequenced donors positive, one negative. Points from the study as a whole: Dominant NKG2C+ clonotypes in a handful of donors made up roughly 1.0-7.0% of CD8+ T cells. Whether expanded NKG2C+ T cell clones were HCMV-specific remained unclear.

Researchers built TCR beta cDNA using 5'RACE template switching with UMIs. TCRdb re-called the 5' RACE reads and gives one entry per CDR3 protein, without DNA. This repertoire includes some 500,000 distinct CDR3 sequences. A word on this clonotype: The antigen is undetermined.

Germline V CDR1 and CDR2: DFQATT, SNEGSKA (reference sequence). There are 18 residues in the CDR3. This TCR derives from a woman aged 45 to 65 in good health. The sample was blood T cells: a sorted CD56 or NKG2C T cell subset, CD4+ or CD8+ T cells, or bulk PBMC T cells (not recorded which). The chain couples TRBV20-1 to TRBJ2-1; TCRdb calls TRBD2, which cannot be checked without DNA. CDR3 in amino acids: CSAVGLAGGGIGGNEQFF.